This T cell receptor (beta chain) emerged from a study of blood T cells in healthy people across ages. Comment on this clonotype: Its matching antigen is unknown. With only one base between it and a far larger clone, this is likely a read error.

The V gene's germline CDR1 is LNHNV and CDR2 YYDKDF (reference sequence). The CDR3 has 14 amino acids. V gave up 5 bases and J gave up 1 base; unmatched junction bases: 2. Study-level results: Any conclusive comparison of naive versus antigen-experienced cells was prevented by using unsorted PBMCs. Strong correlation existed between TCR beta diversity and naive T cell percentage. Older age coincided with a roughly linear decline in TCR beta diversity per million T cells.

Alongside a J-beta primer mix, a sample-barcoded 5' primer served in a second PCR lasting about 6 to 12 cycles. TCRdb passed the 5' RACE reads through MiXCR, listing each CDR3 protein once. This sample has some 1.1 million distinct CDR3 sequences, with less than 45% found just once. Input material: blood. The sequence was collected from a man aged 18-30 years in good health. V and J are TRBV15 and TRBJ2-3; 8 bases fit TRBD2. The CDR3 is CATSVSGGTDTQYF. In DNA form, the CDR3 reads TGTGCCACCAGCGTTAGCGGGGGCACAGATACGCAGTATTTT.